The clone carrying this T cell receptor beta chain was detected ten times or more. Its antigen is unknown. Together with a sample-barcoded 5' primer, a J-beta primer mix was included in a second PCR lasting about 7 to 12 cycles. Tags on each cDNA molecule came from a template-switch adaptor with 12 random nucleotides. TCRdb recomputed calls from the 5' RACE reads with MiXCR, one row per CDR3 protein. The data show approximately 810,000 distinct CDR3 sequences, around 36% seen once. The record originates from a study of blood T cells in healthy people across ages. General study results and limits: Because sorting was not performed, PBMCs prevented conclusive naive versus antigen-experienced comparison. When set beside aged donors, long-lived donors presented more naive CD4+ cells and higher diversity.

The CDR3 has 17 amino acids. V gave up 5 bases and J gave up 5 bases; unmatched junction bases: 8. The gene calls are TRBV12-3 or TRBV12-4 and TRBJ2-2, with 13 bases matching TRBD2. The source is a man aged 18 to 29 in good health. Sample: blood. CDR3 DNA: TGTGCCAGCAGTCCCACTAGCGGGGGGGCCCGGACCGGGGAGCTGTTTTTT. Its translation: CASSPTSGGARTGELFF.